The 5 T cell receptor beta chains below come from one sample, sequenced in a study of CD8 T cells in ankylosing spondylitis. TCRdb reanalysed the 5' RACE reads using MiXCR and keeps one entry per CDR3 protein. The repertoire holds about 340,000 distinct CDR3 sequences, with roughly 15% as singletons. The source material was blood, either unsorted or a sorted T cell fraction (not recorded which). Receptor source: a male donor with ankylosing spondylitis or in good health (not recorded which).

V gene TRBV7-9 combines with J gene TRBJ2-1; possibly TRBD1 for D (6 bases). Germline CDR1 and CDR2: SEHNR and FQNEAQ (reference sequence). Deletions cut 3 bases from V and 4 bases from J, with 16 bases between. This CDR3 is built from 16 residues. CDR3 DNA sequence: TGTGCCAGCAGCTTGGGATCCACAGGGATTTACAATGAGCAGTTCTTC. Encoded protein: CASSLGSTGIYNEQFF.

The CDR3: CASSKTDSGANVLTF. In DNA, the CDR3 is TGTGCCAGCAGCAAGACGGACTCTGGGGCCAACGTCCTGACTTTC. The chain combines TRBV21-1 with TRBJ2-6. TRBV21-1 counts as a pseudogene. There are 15 residues in the CDR3.

This clonotype was recorded a few times. The rearrangement links TRBV9 to TRBJ2-7; 10 bases map to TRBD2. Germline V gives CDR1 SGDLS, CDR2 YYNGEE. The CDR3 sequence is 15 residues long. The junction had 5 bases not matched to a gene; V was cut back by 1 base and J by 4 bases. In DNA, the CDR3 is TGTGCCAGCAGCGTAACACCGGGACTAGCGTACGAGCAGTACTTC. Its protein is CASSVTPGLAYEQYF. The full variable domain, rest sourced from reference TRBV9 and TRBJ2-7, is DSGVTQTPKHLITATGQRVTLRCSPRSGDLSVYWYQQSLDQGLQFLIQYYNGEERAKGNILERFSAQQFPDLHSELNLSSLELGDSALYFCASSVTPGLAYEQYFGPGTRLTVT.

This clonotype appeared a single time. The chain links TRBV19 to TRBJ2-1; either TRBD1 or TRBD2 may supply D (5 bases each). The CDR3 spans 13 residues. Germline CDR1 and CDR2: LNHDA and SQIVND (reference sequence). The V end lost 5 bases, the J end lost 8 bases, and 13 bases lay between the germline ends. Here the CDR3 reads CASSRAGRDEQFF. CDR3 nucleotides: TGTGCCAGTAGTCGGGCAGGGCGGGATGAGCAGTTCTTC. Together with reference TRBV19 and TRBJ2-1, the CDR3 gives the full variable domain: DGGITQSPKYLFRKEGQNVTLSCEQNLNHDAMYWYRQDPGQGLRLIYYSQIVNDFQKGDIAEGYSVSREKKESFPLTVTSAQKNPTAFYLCASSRAGRDEQFFGPGTRLTVL.

The V call is TRBV5-1, the J call TRBJ2-1, with D possibly TRBD2 on 5 matching bases. V lost 0 bases to trimming and J lost 12 bases, with 16 bases between them. There are 14 residues in the CDR3. Germline CDR1 is SGHRS and CDR2 is YFSETQ. This CDR3 reads CASSLVPGESGQFF. Here the CDR3 DNA reads TGCGCCAGCAGCTTGGTTCCCGGGGAGTCCGGGCAGTTCTTC.